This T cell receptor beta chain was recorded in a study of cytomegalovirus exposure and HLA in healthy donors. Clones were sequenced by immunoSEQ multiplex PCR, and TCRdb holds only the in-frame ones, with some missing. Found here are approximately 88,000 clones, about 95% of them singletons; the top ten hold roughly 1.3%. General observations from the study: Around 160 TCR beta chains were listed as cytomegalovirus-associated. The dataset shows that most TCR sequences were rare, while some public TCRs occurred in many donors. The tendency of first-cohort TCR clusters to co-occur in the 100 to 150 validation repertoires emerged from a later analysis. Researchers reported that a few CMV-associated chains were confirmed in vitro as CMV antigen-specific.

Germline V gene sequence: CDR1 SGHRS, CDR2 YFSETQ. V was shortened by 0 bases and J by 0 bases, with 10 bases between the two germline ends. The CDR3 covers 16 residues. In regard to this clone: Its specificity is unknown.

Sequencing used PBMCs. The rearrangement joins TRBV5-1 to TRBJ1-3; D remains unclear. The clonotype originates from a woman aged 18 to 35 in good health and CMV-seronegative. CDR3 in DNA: TGCGCCAGCAGCTTGGAAATGGCCCTCTCTGGAAACACCATATATTTT. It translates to CASSLEMALSGNTIYF.